The next 26 T cell receptor beta chains were all read from a single sample in a study of blood T cell repertoires in COVID-19. TCRdb's copy holds only in-frame clones and misses some; the assay was immunoSEQ multiplex PCR. Of roughly 140,000 clones listed, about four fifths are singletons. Sequences were obtained from peripheral blood. The receptors derive from a human donor with acute or convalescent COVID-19. The donor label of this sample is uncertain.

This clone has a single count. CDR3 nucleotides: TGTGCCAGCAGCTTAGGGACAGTGGAGACCCAGTACTTC. It translates to CASSLGTVETQYF. This chain links TRBV11-3 with TRBJ2-5, with a weak D call TRBD1 (6 bases). The germline V gene has CDR1 SGHNT and CDR2 YENEEA. This CDR3 spans 13 amino acids. The germline V and J ends were trimmed by 1 base and 5 bases, with 8 bases remaining between them. Based on the CDR3 plus reference TRBV11-3 and TRBJ2-5, the full variable domain is EAGVVQSPRYKIIEKKQPVAFWCNPISGHNTLYWYLQNLGQGPELLIRYENEEAVDDSQLPKDRFSAERLKGVDSTLKIQPAELGDSAVYLCASSLGTVETQYFGPGTRLLVL.

The genes are TRBV20-1 and TRBJ2-1; D perhaps matches TRBD2 (5 bases). The CDR3 length is 16 residues. V dropped 3 bases and J dropped 0 bases, with 15 bases sitting between them. CDR1 and CDR2 from the germline V gene are DFQATT and SNEGSKA (reference sequence). The CDR3 region has the DNA TGCAGTGCTAGTTGGAGGCTCCCGAGCTCCTACAATGAGCAGTTCTTC. As protein: CSASWRLPSSYNEQFF.

To note about this clone: A junction boundary mismatches the germline segment, possibly from a read error. The chain couples TRBV6-5 to TRBJ1-2, with a tentative D call TRBD1 (5 bases). CDR1 and CDR2 from the germline V gene are MNHEY and SVGAGI. The CDR3 covers 15 residues. The CDR3 sequence is CASSYSRQPKYGYTF. DNA for the CDR3: TGTGCCAGCAGTTACTCCCGACAGCCTAAGTATGGCTACACCTTC.

The CDR3 region has the DNA TGTGCCAGCAGCTTGGCAGGGGAAATCTACGAGCAGTACGTC. The encoded protein is CASSLAGEIYEQYV. The rearrangement links TRBV5-4 to TRBJ2-7; TRBD1 might be the D (6 bases). Trimming shortened V by 0 bases and J by 3 bases, and 10 bases separated the two germline ends. Germline CDR1 SGHNT, CDR2 YYREEE (reference sequence). This CDR3 has 14 residues.

Only a few counts were recorded for this clone. This sequence joins TRBV6-5 and TRBJ1-6; a possible D gene is TRBD1 (5 bases). Looked up from germline, CDR1 is MNHEY and CDR2 is SVGAGI. CDR3 size: 13 residues. The V end lost 11 bases, the J end lost 8 bases, and 16 bases lay between the germline ends. The CDR3, as DNA: TGTGCCGGCGGTCGGATCAGGGATTCACCCCTCCACTTT. Translated: CAGGRIRDSPLHF.

V and J are TRBV6-5 and TRBJ1-2; 9 nucleotides agree with TRBD1. CDR3 length: 12 residues. Germline V gene lookup returns CDR1 MNHEY and CDR2 SVGAGI. V was clipped by 7 bases and J by 6 bases; unmatched bases: 3. The CDR3 is CASTQGAHGYTF. CDR3 in DNA: TGTGCCAGCACACAGGGGGCGCATGGCTACACCTTC.

The genes are TRBV6-5 and TRBJ1-2; D is perhaps TRBD1 (6 bases). Germline assignment: CDR1 MNHEY and CDR2 SVGAGI. Trimming shortened V by 4 bases and J by 4 bases, and 16 bases separated the two germline ends. This CDR3 is built from 15 residues. CDR3 sequence (DNA): TGTGCCAGCAGTTGGAACCCCCAGGGGCTCTATGGCTACACCTTC. Translation: CASSWNPQGLYGYTF.

This clone was recorded only once. The chain uses TRBV15 and TRBJ1-1; weak D call: TRBD1 (6 bases). Trimming stripped 2 bases from V and 7 bases from J, with 11 bases between. This CDR3 has 13 residues. Germline assignment: CDR1 LNHNV and CDR2 YYDKDF (reference sequence). The CDR3 protein is CATSRTRGSEAFF. The CDR3 DNA reads TGTGCCACCAGCAGAACCAGGGGAAGTGAAGCTTTCTTT.

The rearrangement joins TRBV5-4 to TRBJ2-5; the D gene is possibly TRBD2 (5 bases). The V end lost 2 bases, the J end lost 0 bases, and 8 bases lay between the germline ends. CDR1 is SGHNT and CDR2 is YYREEE in the germline V gene (reference sequence). This CDR3 is built from 14 residues. CDR3 coding DNA: TGTGCCAGCAGCTTCCGGCGGGACCAAGAGACCCAGTACTTC. Amino acids: CASSFRRDQETQYF.

The chain recombines TRBV6-5 with TRBJ1-3, with 10 positions matching TRBD1. The CDR3 runs 14 residues. The junction had 3 bases not matched to a gene; V was cut back by 6 bases and J by 4 bases. CDR1 is MNHEY, CDR2 SVGAGI, per germline. CDR3 residues: CASSPGQGGNTIYF. DNA for the CDR3: TGTGCCAGCAGCCCGGGACAGGGGGGAAACACCATATATTTT.

This chain connects TRBV20-1 to TRBJ2-7, with TRBD2 identical over 7 bases. This CDR3 comprises 16 residues. Germline V gives CDR1 DFQATT, CDR2 SNEGSKA (reference sequence). Trimming at V came to 3 bases and at J to 0 bases, leaving 11 bases not matched to a gene. CDR3 sequence reads: CSASGSGRQSSYEQYF. The CDR3 region has the DNA TGCAGTGCTAGTGGTAGCGGGCGGCAGAGCTCCTACGAGCAGTACTTC.

The chain recombines TRBV2 with TRBJ2-7; D perhaps matches TRBD2 (6 bases). The CDR3 has 13 amino acids. The germline V gene has CDR1 SNHLY and CDR2 FYNNEI. V lost 4 bases and J 5 bases, leaving 12 bases between the germline ends. CDR3 sequence: CASSGGPGDEQYF. Here the CDR3 DNA reads TGTGCCAGCAGTGGAGGCCCGGGGGACGAGCAGTACTTC.

CDR3: CAILGDKGTEAFF. The DNA for the CDR3 is TGTGCCATCTTGGGGGACAAGGGGACTGAAGCTTTCTTT. This chain joins TRBV10-3 and TRBJ1-1; D is perhaps TRBD1 (6 bases). Trimming shortened V by 8 bases and J by 5 bases, and 15 bases separated the two germline ends. The CDR3 runs to 13 residues. Germline CDR1 ENHRY, CDR2 SYGVKD.

The genes are TRBV24-1 and TRBJ2-1; 16 bases match TRBD2. Trimming cost V 4 bases and J 7 bases; bases outside gene matches: 9. The germline V gene encodes CDR1 KGHDR and CDR2 SFDVKD. This CDR3 region has 18 residues. The CDR3 DNA is TGTGCCACCAGTGACCCGGGACTAGCGGGGGGGCCGGGAAATGAGCAGTTCTTC. This codes for CATSDPGLAGGPGNEQFF.

Comment on this clone: The identical CDR3 is also encoded by other nucleotide sequences in the sample. This chain's CDR3 is CASSVGGTANYGYTF. CDR3 DNA sequence: TGTGCCAGCAGCGTAGGAGGGACAGCCAACTATGGCTACACCTTC. The chain has TRBV9 and TRBJ1-2; 7 nucleotides match TRBD1. V shed 0 bases and J 2 bases; nucleotides not matched to a gene: 4. Germline CDR1 SGDLS, CDR2 YYNGEE. The CDR3 spans 15 residues.

CDR3 protein: CASSYCAMDEQYV. The CDR3 DNA is TGTGCCAGCAGTTACTGCGCTATGGACGAGCAGTACGTC. This chain links TRBV6-5 with TRBJ2-7; D remains unclear. The germline V gene has CDR1 MNHEY and CDR2 SVGAGI. This CDR3 is 13 amino acids long. The V and J ends lost 1 base and 5 bases respectively, with 9 bases between them.

A single count supports this clone. The chain has TRBV3-1 (or the pseudogene TRBV3-2) and TRBJ2-3, with 7 bases identical to TRBD1. The CDR3 runs 16 residues. The germline CDR1 and CDR2 sequences are LGHDT and YNNKEL (reference sequence). V was pared by 2 bases and J by 1 base, with 6 bases of the junction left unmatched. CDR3 bases: TGTGCCAGCAGCCAAAGTAGGGGGCGCCGCACAGATACGCAGTATTTT. Translated, it gives CASSQSRGRRTDTQYF.

This clone was counted once. The chain couples TRBV24-1 to TRBJ2-1; tentative D call: TRBD1 (6 bases). CDR1 and CDR2 from the germline V gene are KGHDR and SFDVKD. V was clipped by 4 bases and J by 4 bases, with 19 bases between them. This CDR3 contains 17 residues. CDR3: CATSDRRVSQGYNEQFF. The CDR3 DNA reads as TGTGCCACCAGTGACAGGAGAGTGTCGCAGGGGTACAATGAGCAGTTCTTC.

The chain carries TRBV6-1 and TRBJ2-7, with D perhaps matching TRBD1 (6 bases). Trimming stripped 5 bases from V and 7 bases from J, with 15 bases between. CDR3 length equals 13 residues. In germline, CDR1 is MNHNS, CDR2 SASEGT. The CDR3 reads CASSFMTGREQYV. The CDR3 DNA is TGTGCCAGCAGTTTCATGACAGGACGGGAGCAGTACGTC.

This chain uses TRBV2 with TRBJ1-3; no clear D. Germline CDR1 SNHLY, CDR2 FYNNEI. V lost 5 bases and J lost 5, with 16 bases in between. The CDR3 runs to 15 residues. CDR3 nucleotides: TGTGCCAGCAGTCAACCCGCGAGAGGAAGAAACACCATATATTTT. It encodes CASSQPARGRNTIYF.

The V and J genes are TRBV5-1 and TRBJ2-7, with 8 bases aligning to TRBD2. The ends lost 4 bases at V and 2 bases at J; junction bases unmatched: 5. The germline gives CDR1 SGHRS, CDR2 YFSETQ. The CDR3 length is 14 residues. The CDR3 here is CASSRAGETYEQYF. DNA for the CDR3: TGCGCCAGCAGCCGAGCGGGGGAAACCTACGAGCAGTACTTC.

V and J are TRBV30 and TRBJ2-3, with TRBD1 as a possible D gene (6 bases). CDR1 and CDR2 (germline): GTSNPN, SVGIG (reference sequence). CDR3 length equals 17 residues. Trimming left V 1 base short and J 8 bases short, with 25 bases between. CDR3 nucleotide sequence: TGTGCCTGGAGTGCTCACGAGTCGGACAGATTTACGGGTACGCAGTATTTT. Translated: CAWSAHESDRFTGTQYF.

The chain combines TRBV14 with TRBJ2-3, with 12 positions matching TRBD2. Germline CDR1 and CDR2: SGHDN and FVKESK. The CDR3 consists of 16 residues. With V trimmed by 4 bases and J by 3 bases, 5 bases remained unmatched. CDR3 protein: CASSPGLAGMTDTQYF. CDR3 nucleotide sequence: TGTGCCAGCAGCCCAGGACTAGCGGGGATGACAGATACGCAGTATTTT.

The rearrangement uses TRBV5-5 and TRBJ2-7; TRBD2 matches 11 bases. Per the germline V gene, CDR1 is SGHKS and CDR2 is YYEKEE (reference sequence). The V segment lost 4 bases and the J segment 2 bases; nucleotides outside the gene matches: 5. The CDR3 extends over 15 amino acids. The CDR3 DNA reads TGTGCCAGCAGCCAACTAGCGGGGGAGACCTACGAGCAGTACGTC. This sequence encodes CASSQLAGETYEQYV.

The chain employs TRBV6-5 and TRBJ1-1; 8 bases agree with TRBD1. The CDR3 totals 13 residues. V lost 4 bases and J lost 10; bases outside the gene matches: 8. Germline V gene data show CDR1 as MNHEY and CDR2 as SVGAGI. Written as DNA, the CDR3 is TGTGCCAGCAGTTCACGACAGGGGCATTCAGCTTTCTTT. This gives the protein CASSSRQGHSAFF.

The chain links TRBV5-1 to TRBJ1-2; 8 bases are a match to TRBD1. V shed 0 bases, J shed 4 bases, and the junction held 5 bases outside the gene matches. Germline CDR1 SGHRS, CDR2 YFSETQ. CDR3 length: 15 residues. In DNA form, the CDR3 reads TGCGCCAGCAGCTTGGATGGGACAGGTCCCTATGGCTACACCTTC. Its protein is CASSLDGTGPYGYTF.